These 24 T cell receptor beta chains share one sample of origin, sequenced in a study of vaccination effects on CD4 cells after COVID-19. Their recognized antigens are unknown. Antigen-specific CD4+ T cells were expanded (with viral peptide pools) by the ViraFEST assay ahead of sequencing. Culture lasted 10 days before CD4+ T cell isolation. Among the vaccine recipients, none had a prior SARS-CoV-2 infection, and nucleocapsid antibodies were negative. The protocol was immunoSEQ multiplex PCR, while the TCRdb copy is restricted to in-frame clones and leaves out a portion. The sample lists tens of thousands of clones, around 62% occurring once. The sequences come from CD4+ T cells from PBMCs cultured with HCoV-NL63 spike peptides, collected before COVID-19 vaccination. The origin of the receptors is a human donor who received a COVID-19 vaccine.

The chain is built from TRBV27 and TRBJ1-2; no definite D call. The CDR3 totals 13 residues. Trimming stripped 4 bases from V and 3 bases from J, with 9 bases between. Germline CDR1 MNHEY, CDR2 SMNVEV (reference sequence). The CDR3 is CASSSAGYYGYTF. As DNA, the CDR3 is TGTGCCAGCAGTTCCGCGGGGTACTATGGCTACACCTTC.

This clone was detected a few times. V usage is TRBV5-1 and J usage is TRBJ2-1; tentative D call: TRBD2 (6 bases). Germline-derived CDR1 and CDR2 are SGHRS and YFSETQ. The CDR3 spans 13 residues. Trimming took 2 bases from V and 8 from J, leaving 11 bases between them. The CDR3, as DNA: TGCGCCAGCAGCTTCCGACTAGGCGATGAGCAGTTCTTC. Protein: CASSFRLGDEQFF.

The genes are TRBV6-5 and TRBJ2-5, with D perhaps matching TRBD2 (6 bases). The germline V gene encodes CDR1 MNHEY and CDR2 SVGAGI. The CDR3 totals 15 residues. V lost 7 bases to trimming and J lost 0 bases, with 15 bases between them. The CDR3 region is CASKTSGGYQETQYF. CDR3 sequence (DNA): TGTGCCAGCAAGACGAGCGGAGGGTACCAAGAGACCCAGTACTTC.

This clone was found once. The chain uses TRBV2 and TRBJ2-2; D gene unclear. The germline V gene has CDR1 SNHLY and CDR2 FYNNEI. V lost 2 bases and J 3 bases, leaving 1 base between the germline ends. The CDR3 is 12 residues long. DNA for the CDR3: TGTGCCAGCAGTGAATACACCGGGGAGCTGTTTTTT. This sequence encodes CASSEYTGELFF.

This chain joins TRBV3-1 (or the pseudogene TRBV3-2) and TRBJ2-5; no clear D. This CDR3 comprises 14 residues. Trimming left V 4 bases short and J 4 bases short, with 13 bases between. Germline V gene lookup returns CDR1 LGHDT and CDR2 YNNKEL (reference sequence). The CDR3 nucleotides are TGTGCCAGCAGCCTGAAAACGCGGTCAGAGACCCAGTACTTC. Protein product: CASSLKTRSETQYF.

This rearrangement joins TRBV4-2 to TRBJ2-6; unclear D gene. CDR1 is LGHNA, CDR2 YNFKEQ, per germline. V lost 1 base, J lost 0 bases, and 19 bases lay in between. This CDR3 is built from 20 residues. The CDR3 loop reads CASSQVIPRIGPSGANVLTF. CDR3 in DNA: TGTGCCAGCAGCCAAGTAATCCCCCGGATAGGGCCCTCTGGGGCCAACGTCCTGACTTTC.

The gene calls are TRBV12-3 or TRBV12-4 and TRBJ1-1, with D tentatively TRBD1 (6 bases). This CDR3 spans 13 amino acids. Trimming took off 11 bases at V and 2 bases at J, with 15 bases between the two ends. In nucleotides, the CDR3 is TGTGCCGGAGGGGGAGGGTTAAACACTGAAGCTTTCTTT. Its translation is CAGGGGLNTEAFF.

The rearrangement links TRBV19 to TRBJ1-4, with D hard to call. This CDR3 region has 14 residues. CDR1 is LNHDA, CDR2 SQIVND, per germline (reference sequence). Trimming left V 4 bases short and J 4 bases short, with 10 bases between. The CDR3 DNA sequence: TGTGCCAGTAGTAGCCACGGCAGTAATGAAAAACTGTTTTTT. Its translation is CASSSHGSNEKLFF.

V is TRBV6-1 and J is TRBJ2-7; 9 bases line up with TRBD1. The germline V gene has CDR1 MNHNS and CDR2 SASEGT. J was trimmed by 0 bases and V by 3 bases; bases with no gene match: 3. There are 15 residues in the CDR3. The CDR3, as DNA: TGTGCCAGCAGTGAGTCGACAGGGGGCTCCTACGAGCAGTACTTC. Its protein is CASSESTGGSYEQYF.

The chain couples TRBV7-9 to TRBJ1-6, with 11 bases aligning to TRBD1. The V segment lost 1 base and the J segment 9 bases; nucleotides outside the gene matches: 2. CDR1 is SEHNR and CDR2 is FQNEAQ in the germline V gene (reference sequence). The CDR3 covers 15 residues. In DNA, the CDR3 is TGTGCCAGCAGCTTAGGGGGACAGGGGGTTTCACCCCTCCACTTT. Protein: CASSLGGQGVSPLHF.

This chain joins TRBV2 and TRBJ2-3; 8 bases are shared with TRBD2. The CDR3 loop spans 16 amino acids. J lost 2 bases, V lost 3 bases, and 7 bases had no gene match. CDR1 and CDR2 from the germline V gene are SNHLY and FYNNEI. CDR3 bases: TGTGCCAGCAGTGAGATCGCGGGGGGTACCACAGATACGCAGTATTTT. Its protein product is CASSEIAGGTTDTQYF.

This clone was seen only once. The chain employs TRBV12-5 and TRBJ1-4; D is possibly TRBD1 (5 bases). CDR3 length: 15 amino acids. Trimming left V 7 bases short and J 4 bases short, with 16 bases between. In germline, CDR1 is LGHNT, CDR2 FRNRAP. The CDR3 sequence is CASAPKTEYNEKLFF. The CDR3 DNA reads TGTGCTAGTGCCCCGAAGACAGAGTATAATGAAAAACTGTTTTTT.

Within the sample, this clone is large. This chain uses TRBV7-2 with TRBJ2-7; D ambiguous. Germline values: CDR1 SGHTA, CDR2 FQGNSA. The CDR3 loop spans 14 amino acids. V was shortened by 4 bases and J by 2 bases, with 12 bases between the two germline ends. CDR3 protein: CASSSYQKTYEQYF. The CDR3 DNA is TGTGCCAGCAGCTCTTACCAGAAAACCTACGAGCAGTACTTC.

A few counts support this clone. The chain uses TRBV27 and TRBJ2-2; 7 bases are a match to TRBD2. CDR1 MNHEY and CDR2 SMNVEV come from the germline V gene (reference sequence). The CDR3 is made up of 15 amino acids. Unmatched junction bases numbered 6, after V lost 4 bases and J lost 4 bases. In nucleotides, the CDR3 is TGTGCCAGCAGTTCGATGGGACTATCCACCGGGGAGCTGTTTTTT. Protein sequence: CASSSMGLSTGELFF.

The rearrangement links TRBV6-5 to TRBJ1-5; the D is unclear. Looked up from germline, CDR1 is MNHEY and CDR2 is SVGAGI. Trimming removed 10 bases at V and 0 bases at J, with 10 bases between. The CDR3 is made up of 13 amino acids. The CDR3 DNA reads TGTGCCACCTACGATTATAGCAATCAGCCCCAGCATTTT. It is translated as CATYDYSNQPQHF.

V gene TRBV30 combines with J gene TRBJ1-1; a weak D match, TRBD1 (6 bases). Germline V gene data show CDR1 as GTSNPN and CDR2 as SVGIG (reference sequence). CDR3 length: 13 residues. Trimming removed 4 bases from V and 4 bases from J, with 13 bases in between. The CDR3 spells CAWTGAVSTEAFF. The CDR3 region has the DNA TGTGCCTGGACAGGGGCGGTGAGCACTGAAGCTTTCTTT.

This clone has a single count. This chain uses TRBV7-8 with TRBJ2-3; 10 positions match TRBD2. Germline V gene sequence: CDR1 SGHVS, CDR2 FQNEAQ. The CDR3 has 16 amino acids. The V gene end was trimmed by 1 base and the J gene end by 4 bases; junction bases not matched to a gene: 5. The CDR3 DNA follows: TGTGCCAGCAGCTTAGGGCTAGCGGGGGCAGCAGATACGCAGTATTTT. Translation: CASSLGLAGAADTQYF.

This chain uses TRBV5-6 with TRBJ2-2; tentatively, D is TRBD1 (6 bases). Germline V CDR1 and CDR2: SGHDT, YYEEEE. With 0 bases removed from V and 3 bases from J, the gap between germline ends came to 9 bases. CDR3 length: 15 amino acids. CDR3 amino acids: CASSLGQVYTGELFF. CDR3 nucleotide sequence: TGTGCCAGCAGCTTGGGACAGGTGTACACCGGGGAGCTGTTTTTT.

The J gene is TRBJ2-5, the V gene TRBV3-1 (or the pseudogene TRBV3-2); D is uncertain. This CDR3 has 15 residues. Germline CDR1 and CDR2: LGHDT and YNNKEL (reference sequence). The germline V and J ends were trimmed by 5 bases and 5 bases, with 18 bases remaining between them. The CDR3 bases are TGTGCCAGCAGCGATGACACCGCGGTGGGGGAGACCCAGTACTTC. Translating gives CASSDDTAVGETQYF.

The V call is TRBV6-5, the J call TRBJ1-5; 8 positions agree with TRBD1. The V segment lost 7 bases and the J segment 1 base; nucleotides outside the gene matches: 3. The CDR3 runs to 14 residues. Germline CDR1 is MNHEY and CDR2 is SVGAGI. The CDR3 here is CASMGQASNQPQHF. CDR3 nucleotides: TGTGCCAGCATGGGACAGGCGAGCAATCAGCCCCAGCATTTT.

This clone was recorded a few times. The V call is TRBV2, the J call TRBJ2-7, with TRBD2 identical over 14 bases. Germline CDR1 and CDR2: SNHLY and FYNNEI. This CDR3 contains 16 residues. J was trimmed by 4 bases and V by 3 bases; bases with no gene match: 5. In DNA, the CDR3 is TGTGCCAGCAGTGATGGGGGGACTAGCGGGGGTTACGAGCAGTACTTC. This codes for CASSDGGTSGGYEQYF.

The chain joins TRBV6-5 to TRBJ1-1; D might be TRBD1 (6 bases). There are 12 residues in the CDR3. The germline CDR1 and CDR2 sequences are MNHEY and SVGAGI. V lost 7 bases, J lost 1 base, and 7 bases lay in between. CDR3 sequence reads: CASTQGNTEAFF. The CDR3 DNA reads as TGTGCCAGCACACAGGGGAACACTGAAGCTTTCTTT.

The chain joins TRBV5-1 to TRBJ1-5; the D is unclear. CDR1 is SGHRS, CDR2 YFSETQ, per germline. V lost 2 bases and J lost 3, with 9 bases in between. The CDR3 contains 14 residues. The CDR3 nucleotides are TGCGCCAGCAGCTTAACGGGGTTCAATCAGCCCCAGCATTTT. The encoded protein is CASSLTGFNQPQHF.

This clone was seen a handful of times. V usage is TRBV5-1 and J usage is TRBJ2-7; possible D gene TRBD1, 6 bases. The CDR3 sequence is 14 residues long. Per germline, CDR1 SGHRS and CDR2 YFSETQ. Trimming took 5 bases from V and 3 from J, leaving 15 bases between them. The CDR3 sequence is CASSSQGSGYEQYF. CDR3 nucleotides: TGCGCCAGCAGTTCACAGGGTAGTGGCTACGAGCAGTACTTC.